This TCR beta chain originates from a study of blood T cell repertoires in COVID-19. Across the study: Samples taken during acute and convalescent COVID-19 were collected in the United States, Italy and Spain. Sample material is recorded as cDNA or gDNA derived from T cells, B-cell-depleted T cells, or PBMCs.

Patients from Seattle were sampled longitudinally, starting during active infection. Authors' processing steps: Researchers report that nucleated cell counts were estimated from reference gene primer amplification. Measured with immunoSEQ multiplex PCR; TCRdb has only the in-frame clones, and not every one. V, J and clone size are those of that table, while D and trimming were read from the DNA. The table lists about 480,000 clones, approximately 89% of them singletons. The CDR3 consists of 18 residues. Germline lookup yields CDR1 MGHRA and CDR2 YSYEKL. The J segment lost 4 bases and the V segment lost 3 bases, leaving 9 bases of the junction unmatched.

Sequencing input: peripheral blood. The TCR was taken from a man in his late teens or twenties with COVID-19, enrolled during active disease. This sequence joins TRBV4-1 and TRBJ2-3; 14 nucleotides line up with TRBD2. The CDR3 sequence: CASSQGLAGVQVADTQYF. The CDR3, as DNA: TGCGCCAGCAGCCAGGGACTAGCGGGAGTTCAAGTCGCAGATACGCAGTATTTT.